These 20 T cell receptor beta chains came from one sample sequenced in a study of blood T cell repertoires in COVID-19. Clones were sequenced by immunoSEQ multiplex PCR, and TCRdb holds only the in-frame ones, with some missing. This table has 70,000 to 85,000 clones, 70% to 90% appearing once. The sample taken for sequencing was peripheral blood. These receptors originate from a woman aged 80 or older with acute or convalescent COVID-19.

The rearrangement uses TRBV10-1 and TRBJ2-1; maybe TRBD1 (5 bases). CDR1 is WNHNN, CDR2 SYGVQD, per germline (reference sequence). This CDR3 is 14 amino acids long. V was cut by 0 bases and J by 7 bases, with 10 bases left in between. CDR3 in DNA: TGCGCCAGCAGTGAGTCCAGGGCTGAAAATGAGCAGTTCTTC. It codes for CASSESRAENEQFF.

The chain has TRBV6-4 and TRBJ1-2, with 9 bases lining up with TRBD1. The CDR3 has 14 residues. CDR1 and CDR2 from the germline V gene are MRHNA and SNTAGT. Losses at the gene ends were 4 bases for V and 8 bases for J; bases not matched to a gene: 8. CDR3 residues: CASSAGTGNRGYTF. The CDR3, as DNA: TGTGCCAGCAGTGCCGGGACAGGGAATAGGGGCTACACCTTC.

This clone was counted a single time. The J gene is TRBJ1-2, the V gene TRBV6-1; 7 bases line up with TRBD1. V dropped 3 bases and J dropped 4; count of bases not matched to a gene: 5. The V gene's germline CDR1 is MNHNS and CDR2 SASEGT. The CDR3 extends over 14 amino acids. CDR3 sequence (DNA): TGTGCCAGCAGTGAGGCAGGGGGTCCCTATGGCTACACCTTC. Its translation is CASSEAGGPYGYTF.

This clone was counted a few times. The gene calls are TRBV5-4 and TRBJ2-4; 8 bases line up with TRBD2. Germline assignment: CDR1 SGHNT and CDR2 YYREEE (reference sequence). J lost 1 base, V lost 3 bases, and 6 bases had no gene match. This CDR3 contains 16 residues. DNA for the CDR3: TGTGCCAGCAGCTCTCGGGGGGGAGGTGCCAAAAACATTCAGTACTTC. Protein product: CASSSRGGGAKNIQYF.

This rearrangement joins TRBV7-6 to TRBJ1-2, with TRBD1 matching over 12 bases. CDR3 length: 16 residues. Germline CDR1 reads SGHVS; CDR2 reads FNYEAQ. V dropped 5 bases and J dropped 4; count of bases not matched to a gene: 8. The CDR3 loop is CASSRGGQGARYGYTF. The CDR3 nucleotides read TGTGCCAGCAGCCGGGGGGGACAGGGGGCGCGCTATGGCTACACCTTC.

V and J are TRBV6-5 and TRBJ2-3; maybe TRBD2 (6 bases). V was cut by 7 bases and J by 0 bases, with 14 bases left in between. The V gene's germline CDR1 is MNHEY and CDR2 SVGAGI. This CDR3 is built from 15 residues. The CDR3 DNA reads TGTGCCAGCACCGGGACTCCTCGAAGCACAGATACGCAGTATTTT. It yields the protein CASTGTPRSTDTQYF.

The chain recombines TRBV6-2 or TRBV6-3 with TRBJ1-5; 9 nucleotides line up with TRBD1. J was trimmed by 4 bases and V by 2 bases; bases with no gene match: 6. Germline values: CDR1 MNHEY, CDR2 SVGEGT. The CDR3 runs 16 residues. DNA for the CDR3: TGTGCCAGCAGTTACCCGGGACAGGGAGGAAATCAGCCCCAGCATTTT. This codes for CASSYPGQGGNQPQHF.

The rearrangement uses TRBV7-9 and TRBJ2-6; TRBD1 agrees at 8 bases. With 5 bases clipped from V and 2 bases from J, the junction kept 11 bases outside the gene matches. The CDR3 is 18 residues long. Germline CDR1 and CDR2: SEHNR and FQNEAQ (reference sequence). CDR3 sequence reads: CASSPPGTGYTGANVLTF. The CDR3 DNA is TGTGCCAGCAGCCCTCCCGGGACAGGCTACACTGGGGCCAACGTCCTGACTTTC.

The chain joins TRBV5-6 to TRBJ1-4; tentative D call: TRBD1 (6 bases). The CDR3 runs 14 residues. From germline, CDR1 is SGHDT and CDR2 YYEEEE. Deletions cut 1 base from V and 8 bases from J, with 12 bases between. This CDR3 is CASSLRGFREKLFF. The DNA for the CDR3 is TGTGCCAGCAGCTTGAGGGGGTTTCGGGAAAAACTGTTTTTT.

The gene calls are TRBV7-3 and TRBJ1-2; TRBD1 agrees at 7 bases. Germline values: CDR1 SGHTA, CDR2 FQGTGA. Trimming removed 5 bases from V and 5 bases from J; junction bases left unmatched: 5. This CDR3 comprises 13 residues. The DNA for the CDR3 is TGTGCCAGCAGCCCCGGGACAGCATATGGCTACACCTTC. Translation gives CASSPGTAYGYTF. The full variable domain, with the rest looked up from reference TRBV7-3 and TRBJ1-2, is GAGVSQTPSNKVTEKGKYVELRCDPISGHTALYWYRQSLGQGPEFLIYFQGTGAADDSGLPNDRFFAVRPEGSVSTLKIQRTERGDSAVYLCASSPGTAYGYTFGSGTRLTVV.

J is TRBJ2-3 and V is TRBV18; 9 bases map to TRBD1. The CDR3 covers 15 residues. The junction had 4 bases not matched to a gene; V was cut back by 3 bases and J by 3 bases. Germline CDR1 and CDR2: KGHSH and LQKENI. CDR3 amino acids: CASSPRTGATDTQYF. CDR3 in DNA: TGTGCCAGCTCACCTAGGACAGGGGCGACAGATACGCAGTATTTT.

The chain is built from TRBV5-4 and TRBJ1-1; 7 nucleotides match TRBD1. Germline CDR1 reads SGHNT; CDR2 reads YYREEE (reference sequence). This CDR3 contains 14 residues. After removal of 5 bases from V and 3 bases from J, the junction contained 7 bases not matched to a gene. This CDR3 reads CASRTPGQYTEAFF. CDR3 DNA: TGTGCCAGCAGGACACCGGGACAGTACACTGAAGCTTTCTTT.

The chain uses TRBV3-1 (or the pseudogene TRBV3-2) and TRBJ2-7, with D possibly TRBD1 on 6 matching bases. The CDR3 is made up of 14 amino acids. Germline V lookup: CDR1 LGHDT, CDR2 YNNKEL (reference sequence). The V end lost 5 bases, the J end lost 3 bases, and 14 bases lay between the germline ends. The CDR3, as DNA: TGTGCCAGCAGCTTTTCGGACAGAAACTACGAGCAGTACTTC. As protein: CASSFSDRNYEQYF.

CDR3: CASSENRGSNQPQHF. The CDR3 DNA reads TGTGCCAGCAGTGAAAACAGGGGAAGCAATCAGCCCCAGCATTTT. This chain links TRBV2 with TRBJ1-5, with 7 bases identical to TRBD1. CDR1 is SNHLY and CDR2 is FYNNEI in the germline V gene. This CDR3 comprises 15 residues. The junction had 2 bases not matched to a gene; V was cut back by 2 bases and J by 1 base.

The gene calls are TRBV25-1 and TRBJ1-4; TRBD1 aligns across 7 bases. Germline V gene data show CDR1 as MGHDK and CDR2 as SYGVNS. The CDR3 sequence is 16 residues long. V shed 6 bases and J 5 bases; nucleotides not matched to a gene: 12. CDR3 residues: CASSPTSGQYNEKLFF. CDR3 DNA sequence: TGTGCCAGCAGCCCCACATCGGGACAGTACAATGAAAAACTGTTTTTT.

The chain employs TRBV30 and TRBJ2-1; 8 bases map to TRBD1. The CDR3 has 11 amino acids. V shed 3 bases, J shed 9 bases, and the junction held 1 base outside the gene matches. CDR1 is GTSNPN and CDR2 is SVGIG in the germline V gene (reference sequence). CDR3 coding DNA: TGTGCCTGGAGAACAGGGGGTGAGCAGTTCTTC. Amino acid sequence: CAWRTGGEQFF.

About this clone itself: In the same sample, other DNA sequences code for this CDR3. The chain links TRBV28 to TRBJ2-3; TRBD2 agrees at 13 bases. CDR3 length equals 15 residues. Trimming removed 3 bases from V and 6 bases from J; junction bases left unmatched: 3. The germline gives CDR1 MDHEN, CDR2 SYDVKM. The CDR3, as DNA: TGTGCCAGCAGTTTCTCGACTAGCGGGGGGGATACGCAGTATTTT. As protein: CASSFSTSGGDTQYF.

This CDR3 reads CASNPRQGSSYNEQFF. The DNA of the CDR3 is TGTGCCAGTAATCCCCGACAGGGAAGCTCCTACAATGAGCAGTTCTTC. This chain joins TRBV19 and TRBJ2-1; 7 nucleotides match TRBD1. CDR3 length equals 16 residues. Looked up from germline, CDR1 is LNHDA and CDR2 is SQIVND (reference sequence). With V trimmed by 7 bases and J by 0 bases, 9 bases remained unmatched.

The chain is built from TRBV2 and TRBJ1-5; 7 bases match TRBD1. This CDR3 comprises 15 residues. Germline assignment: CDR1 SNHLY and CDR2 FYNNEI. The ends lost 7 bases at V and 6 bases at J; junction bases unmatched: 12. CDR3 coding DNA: TGTGCCAGCATTGGCCGGCAGGGGGGTGGTCAGCCCCAGCATTTT. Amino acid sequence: CASIGRQGGGQPQHF.

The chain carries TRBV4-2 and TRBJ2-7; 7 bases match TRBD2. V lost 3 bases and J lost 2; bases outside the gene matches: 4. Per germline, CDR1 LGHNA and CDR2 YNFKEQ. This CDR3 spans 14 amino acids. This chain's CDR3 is CASSQGGDAYEQYF. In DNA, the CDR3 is TGTGCCAGCAGCCAGGGGGGGGACGCCTACGAGCAGTACTTC.